This record looks at one T cell receptor beta chain sequence and its context. This specimen belongs to a study of T cells in women clearing cervical HPV infection. Looking at the study overall: Controls gave blood once infection was undetectable; cases at lesion identification.

The protocol was immunoSEQ multiplex PCR, while the TCRdb copy is restricted to in-frame clones and leaves out a portion. The sample data list about 35,000 clones. All donors had a single incident cervical HPV16 infection, not prevalent. Dot-blot hybridization genotyped cervical HPV amplified with MY09/MY11 PCR. This TCR was sampled from a woman aged 18 to 75 with a cervical HPV16 infection that either progressed to CIN3+ or cleared (not recorded which). The specimen was blood buffy coat.

The CDR3 bases that were read are TGCGCCAGCAGTGAGTCGCTAGCGGGGACCACAGATACG. The encoded protein is CASSESLAGTTDT. In full, the CDR3 reads CASSESLAGTTDTQYF. The rearrangement links TRBV10-1 to TRBJ2-3; 9 positions match TRBD2. The read stops 3 residues short of the end of the CDR3; the missing end is completed from the germline J gene. This CDR3 has 16 amino acids. Germline V lookup: CDR1 WNHNN, CDR2 SYGVQD (reference sequence). V lost 0 bases and J lost 2; bases outside the gene matches: 3.